Sequencing of this TCR beta chain was carried out in a study of HIV-infected patients and healthy controls. This CDR3 region has 13 residues. Looked up from germline, CDR1 is SGHRS and CDR2 is YFSETQ. Trimming stripped 0 bases from V and 0 bases from J, with 3 bases between. cDNA was made from 400 to 500 ng RNA using alpha and beta constant primers. Alpha and beta chain libraries were made separately by chain-specific third strand synthesis with multiplexing indices. TCRdb ran MiXCR on the 5' RACE reads and lists one entry per CDR3 protein. The table lists some 20,000 distinct CDR3 sequences, more than 10% of them singletons, with more than 9.5% in the top ten. All unsorted peripheral T cells were captured because whole blood was used without fractionation. An approximately 2.6 ml peripheral blood sample was taken for RNA. This clonotype showed up many times.

The origin of this receptor is an adult in good health. The source material was blood. The chain links TRBV5-1 to TRBJ2-5; unclear D gene. DNA of the CDR3: TGCGCCAGCAGCTTGGCCAACCAAGAGACCCAGTACTTC. Protein sequence: CASSLANQETQYF.